These 5 T cell receptor beta chains were all obtained from the same sample, sequenced in a study of cytomegalovirus exposure and HLA in healthy donors. Researchers ran the PCR with 60 Vbeta and 13 Jbeta primers. TCRdb's table, derived via immunoSEQ multiplex PCR, lists solely in-frame clones and lacks some. The table includes about 120,000 clones, 75% to 85% detected once. The sequencing input was PBMCs. The source is a man in his forties or fifties in good health and CMV-seronegative.

The chain combines TRBV5-1 with TRBJ1-6; D perhaps matches TRBD1 (6 bases). Germline V gene data show CDR1 as SGHRS and CDR2 as YFSETQ. Trimming took 4 bases from V and 7 from J, leaving 15 bases between them. This CDR3 contains 15 residues. The DNA of the CDR3 is TGCGCCAGCAGCCCGGACGGGCAGGGGAATTCACCCCTCCACTTT. Translation: CASSPDGQGNSPLHF. Filled out from reference TRBV5-1 and TRBJ1-6, the complete variable domain reads KAGVTQTPRYLIKTRGQQVTLSCSPISGHRSVSWYQQTPGQGLQFLFEYFSETQRNKGNFPGRFSGRQFSNSRSEMNVSTLELGDSALYLCASSPDGQGNSPLHFGNGTRLTVT.

V and J are TRBV19 and TRBJ2-5, with D possibly being TRBD1 (6 bases). Trimming took off 5 bases at V and 4 bases at J, with 14 bases between the two ends. In germline, CDR1 is LNHDA, CDR2 SQIVND (reference sequence). The length of the CDR3 is 14 residues. The CDR3 is CASSSGVYGETQYF. The CDR3 DNA reads TGTGCCAGTAGTTCAGGGGTGTACGGAGAGACCCAGTACTTC. Variable domain in full (rest from reference TRBV19 and TRBJ2-5): DGGITQSPKYLFRKEGQNVTLSCEQNLNHDAMYWYRQDPGQGLRLIYYSQIVNDFQKGDIAEGYSVSREKKESFPLTVTSAQKNPTAFYLCASSSGVYGETQYFGPGTRLLVL.

The V and J genes are TRBV7-8 and TRBJ2-3; TRBD2 matches at 11 bases. The CDR3 is 18 residues long. Trimming took 3 bases from V and 0 from J; bases not matched to a gene: 8. CDR1 SGHVS and CDR2 FQNEAQ come from the germline V gene. In nucleotides, the CDR3 is TGTGCCAGCAGCTTGGTGGCTAGCGGGGGGACAAGCACAGATACGCAGTATTTT. Encoded protein: CASSLVASGGTSTDTQYF.

The table lists this clone with a few counts. The J gene is TRBJ1-4, the V gene TRBV2; TRBD1 aligns across 9 bases. The CDR3 is 14 amino acids. V lost 3 bases, J lost 8 bases, and 4 bases stayed unmatched. Germline V gene sequence: CDR1 SNHLY, CDR2 FYNNEI. The CDR3 DNA sequence: TGTGCCAGCAGTGAGGACAGGGGATCGGAAAAACTGTTTTTT. It codes for CASSEDRGSEKLFF.

The chain combines TRBV6-5 with TRBJ1-4; 9 bases align to TRBD1. Trimming removed 6 bases from V and 7 bases from J; junction bases left unmatched: 9. CDR1 and CDR2 from the germline V gene are MNHEY and SVGAGI. CDR3 size: 15 residues. The chain's CDR3 is CASRDKGQGVEKLFF. The CDR3 nucleotides are TGTGCCAGCAGGGATAAGGGACAGGGAGTTGAAAAACTGTTTTTT.